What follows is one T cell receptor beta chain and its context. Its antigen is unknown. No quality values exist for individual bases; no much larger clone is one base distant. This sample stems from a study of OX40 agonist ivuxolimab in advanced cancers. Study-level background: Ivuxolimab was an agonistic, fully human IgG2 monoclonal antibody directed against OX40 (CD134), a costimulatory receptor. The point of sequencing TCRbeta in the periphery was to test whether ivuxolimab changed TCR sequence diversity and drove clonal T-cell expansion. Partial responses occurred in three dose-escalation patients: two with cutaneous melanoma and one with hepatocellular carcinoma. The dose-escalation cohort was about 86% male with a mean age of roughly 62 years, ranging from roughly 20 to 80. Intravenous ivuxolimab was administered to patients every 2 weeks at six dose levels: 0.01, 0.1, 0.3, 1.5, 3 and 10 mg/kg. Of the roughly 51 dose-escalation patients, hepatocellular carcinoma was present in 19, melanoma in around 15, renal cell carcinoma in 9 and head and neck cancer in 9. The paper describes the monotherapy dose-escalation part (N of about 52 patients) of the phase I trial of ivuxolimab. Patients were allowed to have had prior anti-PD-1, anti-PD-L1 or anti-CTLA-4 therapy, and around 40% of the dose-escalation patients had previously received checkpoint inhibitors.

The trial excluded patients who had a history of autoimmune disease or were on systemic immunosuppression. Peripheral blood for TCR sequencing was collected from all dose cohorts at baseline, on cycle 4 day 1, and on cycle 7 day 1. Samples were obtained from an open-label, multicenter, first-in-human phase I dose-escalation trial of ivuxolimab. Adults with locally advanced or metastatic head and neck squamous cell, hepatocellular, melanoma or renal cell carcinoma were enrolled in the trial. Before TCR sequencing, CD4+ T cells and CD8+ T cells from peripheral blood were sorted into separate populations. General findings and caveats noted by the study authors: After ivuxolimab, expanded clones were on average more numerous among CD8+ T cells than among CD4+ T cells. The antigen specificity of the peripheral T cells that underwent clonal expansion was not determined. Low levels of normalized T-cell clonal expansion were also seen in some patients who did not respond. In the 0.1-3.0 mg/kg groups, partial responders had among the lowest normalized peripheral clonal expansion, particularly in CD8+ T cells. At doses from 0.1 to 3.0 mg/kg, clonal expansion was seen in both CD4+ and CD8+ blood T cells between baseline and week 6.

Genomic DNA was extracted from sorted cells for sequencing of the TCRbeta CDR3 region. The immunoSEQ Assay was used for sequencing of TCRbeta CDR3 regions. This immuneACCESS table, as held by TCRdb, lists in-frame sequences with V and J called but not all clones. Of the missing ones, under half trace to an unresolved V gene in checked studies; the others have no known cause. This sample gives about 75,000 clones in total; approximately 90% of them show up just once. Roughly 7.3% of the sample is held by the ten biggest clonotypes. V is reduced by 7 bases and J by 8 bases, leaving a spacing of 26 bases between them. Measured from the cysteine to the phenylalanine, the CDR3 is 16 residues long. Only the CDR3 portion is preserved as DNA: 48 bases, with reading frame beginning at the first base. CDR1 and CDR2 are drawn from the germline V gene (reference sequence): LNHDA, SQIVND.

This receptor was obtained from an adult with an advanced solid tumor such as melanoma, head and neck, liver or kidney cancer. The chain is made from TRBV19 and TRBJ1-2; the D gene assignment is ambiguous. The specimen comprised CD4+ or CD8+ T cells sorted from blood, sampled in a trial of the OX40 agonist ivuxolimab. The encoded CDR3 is CASTPSARGLLGGYTF. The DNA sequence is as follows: TGTGCCAGTACTCCCTCGGCCCGTGGGCTGCTTGGGGGCTACACCTTC.